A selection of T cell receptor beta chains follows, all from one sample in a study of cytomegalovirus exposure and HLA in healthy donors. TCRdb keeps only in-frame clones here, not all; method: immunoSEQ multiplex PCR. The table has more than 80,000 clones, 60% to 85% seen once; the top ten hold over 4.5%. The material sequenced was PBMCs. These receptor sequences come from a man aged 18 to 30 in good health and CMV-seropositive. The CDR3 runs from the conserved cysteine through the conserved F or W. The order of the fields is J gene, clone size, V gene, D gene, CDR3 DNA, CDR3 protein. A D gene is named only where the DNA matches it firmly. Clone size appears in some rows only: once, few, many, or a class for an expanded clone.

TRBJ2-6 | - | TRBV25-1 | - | TGTGCCAGCAGTGAAGTAGGGGGGGCTGGGGCCAACGTCCTGACTTTC | CASSEVGGAGANVLTF
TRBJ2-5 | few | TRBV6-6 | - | TGTGCCAGCAGTCAAGGACTGCTTGGGGAGACCCAGTACTTC | CASSQGLLGETQYF
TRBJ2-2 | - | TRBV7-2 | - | TGTGCCAGCAGCCTCGCCTCGACTACAATGAACACCGGGGAGCTGTTTTTT | CASSLASTTMNTGELFF
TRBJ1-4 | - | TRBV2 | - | TGTGCCAGCAGCCTTCAGACAGGCCAAAATGAAAAACTGTTTTTT | CASSLQTGQNEKLFF
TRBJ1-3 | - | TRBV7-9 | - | TGTGCCAGCAGAGACAGGTCCACAAGGGACACCATATATTTT | CASRDRSTRDTIYF
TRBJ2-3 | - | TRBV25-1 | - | TGTGCCACGGTAGCGGCCGGCACAGATACGCAGTATTTT | CATVAAGTDTQYF
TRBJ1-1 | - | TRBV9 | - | TGTGCCAGCAGCGTAGAGGGGTACACTGAAGCTTTCTTT | CASSVEGYTEAFF
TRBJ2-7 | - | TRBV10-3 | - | TGTGCCATCAGTTTCCCCCGGGACACCGGACTAGGCCCACACGAGCAGTACTTC | CAISFPRDTGLGPHEQYF
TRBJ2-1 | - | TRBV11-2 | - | TGTGCCAGCAGCCCGCGCGGTCCCTCCTACAATGAGCAGTTCTTC | CASSPRGPSYNEQFF
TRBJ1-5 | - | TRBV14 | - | TGTGCCAGCAGCCCAGACGGCAATCAGCCCCAGCATTTT | CASSPDGNQPQHF
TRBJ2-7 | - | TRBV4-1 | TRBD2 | TGCGCCAGCAGCCCCTCCAGCGGGAGAAACGAGCAGTACTTC | CASSPSSGRNEQYF
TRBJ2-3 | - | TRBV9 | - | TGTGCCAGCAGCGTACGGGAACTGCCCACAGATACGCAGTATTTT | CASSVRELPTDTQYF
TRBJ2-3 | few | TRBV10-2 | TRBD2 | TGCGCCAGCAGGGGGGTGGCTAGCGGGAGTTGGGTGATGGATACGCAGTATTTT | CASRGVASGSWVMDTQYF
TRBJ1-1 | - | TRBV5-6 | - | TGTGCCAGCAGCTTCGGGGTCAGGAACACTGAAGCTTTCTTT | CASSFGVRNTEAFF
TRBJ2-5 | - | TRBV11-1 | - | TGTGCCAGCGGGTCGGCGGATGAGACCCAGTACTTC | CASGSADETQYF
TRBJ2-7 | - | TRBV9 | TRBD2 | TGTGCCAGCAGCGCTAGCGGGACGAGCTCCTACGAGCAGTACTTC | CASSASGTSSYEQYF
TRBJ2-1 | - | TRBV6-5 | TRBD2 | TGTGCCAGCAGTTCCTGGGGAGGGCATAACAATGAGCAGTTCTTC | CASSSWGGHNNEQFF
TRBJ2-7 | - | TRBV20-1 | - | TGCAGTGCTAGTCCAGGGGACGAGCAGTACTTC | CSASPGDEQYF
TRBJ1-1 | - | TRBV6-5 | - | TGTGCCAGCAGTTACTGGGGAGTTCGGCACACTGAAGCTTTCTTT | CASSYWGVRHTEAFF
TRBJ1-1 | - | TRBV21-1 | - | TGTGCCAGCAGCAAAGAGGATGGGGGCGAGAACACTGAAGCTTTCTTT | CASSKEDGGENTEAFF
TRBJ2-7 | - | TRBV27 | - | TGTGCCAGCGGAGGCGGGTACTACGAGCAGTACTTC | CASGGGYYEQYF
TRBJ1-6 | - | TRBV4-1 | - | TGCGCCAGCAGCCCGGGAGCGCAACCCCGGGCCCTCCACTTT | CASSPGAQPRALHF
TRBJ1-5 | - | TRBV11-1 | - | TGTGCCAGCAGCTTGGCGAGGGATCAGCCCCAGCATTTT | CASSLARDQPQHF
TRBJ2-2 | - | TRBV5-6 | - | TGTGCCAGCAGCTTGTCGGGGAACACCGGGGAGCTGTTTTTT | CASSLSGNTGELFF
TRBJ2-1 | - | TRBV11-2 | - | TGTGCCAGCAGCTTAGATTGGCAGTCCAATGAGCAGTTCTTC | CASSLDWQSNEQFF
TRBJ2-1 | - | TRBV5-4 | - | TGTGCCAGCAGCCCGGACTCAAATGAGCAGTTCTTC | CASSPDSNEQFF
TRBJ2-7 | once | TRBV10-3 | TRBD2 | TGTGCCATCAGCTTAACCGGGACTAGCGTATACCCCTACGAGCAGTACTTC | CAISLTGTSVYPYEQYF
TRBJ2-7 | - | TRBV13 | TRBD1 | TGTGCCAGCAGCCAAGGGACAGGGAAGGCCGAGCAGTACTTC | CASSQGTGKAEQYF
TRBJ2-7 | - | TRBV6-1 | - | TGTGCCAGCACCTTGAGGGGGGGTGGCTACGAGCAGTACTTC | CASTLRGGGYEQYF
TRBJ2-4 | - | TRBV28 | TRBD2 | TGTGCCAGCAGCCCGGGACTAGCGGGAGCCCTAGCCAAAAACATTCAGTACTTC | CASSPGLAGALAKNIQYF
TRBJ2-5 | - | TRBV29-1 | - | TGCAGCGCTTCGACTGTCACCCAGTACTTC | CSASTVTQYF
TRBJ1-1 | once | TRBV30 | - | TGTGCCTGGAGTTCCACCACAGGTTGTGGCACTGAAGCTTTCTTT | CAWSSTTGCGTEAFF
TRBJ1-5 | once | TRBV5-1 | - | TGCGCCAGCAGCTTGGGTCAGGACAATCAGCCCCAGCATTTT | CASSLGQDNQPQHF
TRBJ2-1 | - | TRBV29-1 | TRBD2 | TGCAGCGTTATGGTTGGACTAGCGGGAGGGCCATTGCAGTTCTTC | CSVMVGLAGGPLQFF
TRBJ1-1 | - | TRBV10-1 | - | TGCGCCAGCAGCCGGAATACAGGGTCGGGGACTGAAGCTTTCTTT | CASSRNTGSGTEAFF
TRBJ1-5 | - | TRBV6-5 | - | TGTGCCAGCAGTTACCTCCCGAATCAGCCCCAGCATTTT | CASSYLPNQPQHF
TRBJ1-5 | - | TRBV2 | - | TGTGCCAGCAGTGGGGCAGGGGACAATCAGCCCCAGCATTTT | CASSGAGDNQPQHF
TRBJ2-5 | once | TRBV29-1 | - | TGCAGCGTTTCGAGGTATAAGTACCAAGAGACCCAGTACTTC | CSVSRYKYQETQYF
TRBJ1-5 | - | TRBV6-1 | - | TGTGCCAGCAGTGAACAGTGGCAGCCCCAGCATTTT | CASSEQWQPQHF
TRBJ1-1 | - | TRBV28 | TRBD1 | TGTGCCAGCACCGAGGGGGCCAGGAACACTGAAGCTTTCTTT | CASTEGARNTEAFF
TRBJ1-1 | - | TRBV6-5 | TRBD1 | TGTGCCAGCAGTACAACGACAGGGGAGACTGAAGCTTTCTTT | CASSTTTGETEAFF
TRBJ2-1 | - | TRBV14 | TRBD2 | TGTGCCAGCAGCCAAGTATACGCGGGAGTAAGGAATGAGCAGTTCTTC | CASSQVYAGVRNEQFF
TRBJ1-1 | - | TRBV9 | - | TGTGCCAGCAGCGTAGAGGGGGTAAACACTGAAGCTTTCTTT | CASSVEGVNTEAFF
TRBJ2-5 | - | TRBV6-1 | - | TGTGCCACCGGGACTTGGGAGACCCAGTACTTC | CATGTWETQYF
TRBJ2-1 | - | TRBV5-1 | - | TGCGCCAGCAGCTTGGAACTAGTAATCGATGAGCAGTTCTTC | CASSLELVIDEQFF
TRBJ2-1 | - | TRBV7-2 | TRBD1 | TGTGCCAGCAGCTTAGGGACAGGGTCCTACAATGAGCAGTTCTTC | CASSLGTGSYNEQFF
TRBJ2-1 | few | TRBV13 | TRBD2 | TGTGCCAGCAGCTTACTAGCGGGAGCAGGTAATGAGCAGTTCTTC | CASSLLAGAGNEQFF
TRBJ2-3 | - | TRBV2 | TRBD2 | TGTGCCAGCAGTGAAGCCCTAGCGGGAGGGTGGAGCACAGATACGCAGTATTTT | CASSEALAGGWSTDTQYF
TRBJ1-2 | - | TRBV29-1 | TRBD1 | TGCAGCGTGGGGGACAGTCGCTACACCTTC | CSVGDSRYTF
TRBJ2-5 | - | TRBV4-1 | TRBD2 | TGCGCCAGCAGCCAAGGCGGGGGGGGGCCCCAAGAGACCCAGTACTTC | CASSQGGGGPQETQYF